This T cell receptor (beta chain) was captured by sequencing in a study of regulatory T cells in long-lasting Graves disease. General study results and limits: The TCR repertoire of persistent Graves' patients was less diverse than that of newly diagnosed ones.

Many counts were recorded for this clonotype. What it binds is unknown. Stated time point: newly diagnosed GD, antithyroid drugs for less than 3 months. Following extraction of RNA from PBMCs, that RNA was used to make the TCR library. According to the study, TCR beta libraries were built with iRepertoire HTBI primers and CDR3-region Arm-PCR. One entry per CDR3 protein, called by TCRdb with MiXCR from the multiplex PCR reads. Found here are approximately 540,000 distinct CDR3 sequences, about 12% of them singletons; the top ten hold almost 9%. The germline V gene encodes CDR1 SGHTA and CDR2 FQGTGA. V was clipped by 0 bases and J by 2 bases; unmatched bases: 0. CDR3 length equals 15 residues. Another study also made use of these data, one on T cells in Graves' hyperthyroidism and ophthalmopathy. That report adds: Hyperthyroidism was newly diagnosed in patients aged 18 to 65 (duration under 2 months).

This specimen consisted of peripheral blood mononuclear cells (PBMCs), obtained at new diagnosis, from a patient treated with antithyroid drugs. V and J are TRBV7-3 and TRBJ2-7; TRBD1 matches 11 bases. The sequence was collected from a young woman with Graves disease. The DNA for the CDR3 is TGTGCCAGCAGCTTAACGGGACAGGGGGCCTACGAGCAGTACTTC. Translating it yields CASSLTGQGAYEQYF.